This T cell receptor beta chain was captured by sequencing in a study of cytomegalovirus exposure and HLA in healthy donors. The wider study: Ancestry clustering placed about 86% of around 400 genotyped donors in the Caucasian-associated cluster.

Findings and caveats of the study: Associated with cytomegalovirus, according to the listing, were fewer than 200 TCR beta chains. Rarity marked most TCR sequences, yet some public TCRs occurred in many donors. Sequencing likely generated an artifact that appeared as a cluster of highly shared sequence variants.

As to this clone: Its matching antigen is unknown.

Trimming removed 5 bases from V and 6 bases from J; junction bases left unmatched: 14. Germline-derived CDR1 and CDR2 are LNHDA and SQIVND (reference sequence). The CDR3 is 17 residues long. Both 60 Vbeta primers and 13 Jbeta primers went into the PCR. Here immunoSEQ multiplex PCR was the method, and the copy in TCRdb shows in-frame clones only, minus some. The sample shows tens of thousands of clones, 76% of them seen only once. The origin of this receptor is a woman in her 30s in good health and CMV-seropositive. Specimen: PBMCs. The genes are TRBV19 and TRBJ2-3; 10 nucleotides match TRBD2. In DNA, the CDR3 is TGTGCCAGTAGTTCTATTCAAGCGGGAGGGCCCAGGGATACGCAGTATTTT. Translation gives CASSSIQAGGPRDTQYF.